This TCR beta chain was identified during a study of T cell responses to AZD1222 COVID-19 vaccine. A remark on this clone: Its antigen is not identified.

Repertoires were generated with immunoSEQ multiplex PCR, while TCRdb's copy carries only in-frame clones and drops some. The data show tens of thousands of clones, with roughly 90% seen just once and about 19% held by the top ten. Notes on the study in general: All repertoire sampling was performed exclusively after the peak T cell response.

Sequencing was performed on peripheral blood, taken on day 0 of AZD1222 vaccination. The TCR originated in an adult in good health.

DNA for the CDR3: TGTGCCAGTAGTTCGGGACTCGGTAATGAAAAACTGTTTTTT. It specifies CASSSGLGNEKLFF. V gene TRBV19 combines with J gene TRBJ1-4; TRBD1 might be the D (5 bases). V lost 5 bases, J lost 4 bases, and 11 bases lay in between. The CDR3 contains 14 residues. The germline V gene encodes CDR1 LNHDA and CDR2 SQIVND (reference sequence).